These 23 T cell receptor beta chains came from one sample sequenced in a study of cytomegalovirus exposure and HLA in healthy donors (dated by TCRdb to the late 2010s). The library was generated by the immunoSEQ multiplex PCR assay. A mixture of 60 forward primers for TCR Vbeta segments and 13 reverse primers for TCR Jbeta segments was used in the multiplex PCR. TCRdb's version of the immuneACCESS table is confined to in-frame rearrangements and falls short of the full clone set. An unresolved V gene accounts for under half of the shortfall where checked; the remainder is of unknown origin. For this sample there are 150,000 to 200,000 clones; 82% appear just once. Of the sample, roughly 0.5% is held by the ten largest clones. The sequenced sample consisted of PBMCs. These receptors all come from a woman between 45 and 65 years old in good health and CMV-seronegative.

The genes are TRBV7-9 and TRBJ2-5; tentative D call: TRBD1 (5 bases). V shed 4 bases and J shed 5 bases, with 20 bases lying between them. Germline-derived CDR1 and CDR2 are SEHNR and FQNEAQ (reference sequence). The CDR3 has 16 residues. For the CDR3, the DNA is TGTGCCAGCAGCTCGCTCCGCAGGGAAGCTAGGGAGACCCAGTACTTC. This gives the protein CASSSLRREARETQYF.

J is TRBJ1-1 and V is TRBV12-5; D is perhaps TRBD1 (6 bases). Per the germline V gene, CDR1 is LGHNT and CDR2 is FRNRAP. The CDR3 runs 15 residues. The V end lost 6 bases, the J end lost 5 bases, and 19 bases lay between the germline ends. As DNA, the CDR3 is TGTGCTAGTGGCCGACGGGGGGCCGGGGGTACTGAAGCTTTCTTT. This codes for CASGRRGAGGTEAFF. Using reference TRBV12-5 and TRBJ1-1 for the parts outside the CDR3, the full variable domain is DARVTQTPRHKVTEMGQEVTMRCQPILGHNTVFWYRQTMMQGLELLAYFRNRAPLDDSGMPKDRFSAEMPDATLATLKIQPSEPRDSAVYFCASGRRGAGGTEAFFGQGTRLTVV.

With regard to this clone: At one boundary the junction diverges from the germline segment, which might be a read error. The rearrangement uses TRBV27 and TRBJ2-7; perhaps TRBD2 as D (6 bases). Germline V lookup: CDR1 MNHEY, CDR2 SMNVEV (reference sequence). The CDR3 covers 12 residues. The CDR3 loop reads CASSLWGLPSSF. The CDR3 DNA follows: TGTGCCAGCAGTTTATGGGGACTCCCGAGTAGCTTC.

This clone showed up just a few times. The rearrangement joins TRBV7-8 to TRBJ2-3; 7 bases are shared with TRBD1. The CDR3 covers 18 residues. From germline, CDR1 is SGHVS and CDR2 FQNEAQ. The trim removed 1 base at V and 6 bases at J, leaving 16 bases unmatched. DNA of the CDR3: TGTGCCAGCAGCTTAGTCCCCGGACAGGTCGGAAGTTTGGATACGCAGTATTTT. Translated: CASSLVPGQVGSLDTQYF.

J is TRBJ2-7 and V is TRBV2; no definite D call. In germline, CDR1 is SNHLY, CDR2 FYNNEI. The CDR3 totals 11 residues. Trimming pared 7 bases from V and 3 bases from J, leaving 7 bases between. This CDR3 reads CASKEDYEQYF. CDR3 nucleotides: TGTGCCAGCAAAGAGGACTACGAGCAGTACTTC.

CDR3 protein: CASSQDARQLSFYEQYF. DNA of the CDR3: TGCGCCAGCAGCCAAGACGCCCGACAGCTTAGTTTTTACGAGCAGTACTTC. The rearrangement uses TRBV4-1 and TRBJ2-7; possibly TRBD1 for D (5 bases). CDR1 is MGHRA, CDR2 YSYEKL, per germline. Trimming pared 0 bases from V and 4 bases from J, leaving 19 bases between. This CDR3 is built from 17 residues.

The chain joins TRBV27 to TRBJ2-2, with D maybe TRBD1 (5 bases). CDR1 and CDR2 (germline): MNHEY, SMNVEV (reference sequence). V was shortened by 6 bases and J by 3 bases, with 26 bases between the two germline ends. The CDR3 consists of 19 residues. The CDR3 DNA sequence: TGTGCCAGCAGCTTTTGGGTGGGGTTTTGGGGCGTGGACACCGGGGAGCTGTTTTTT. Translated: CASSFWVGFWGVDTGELFF.

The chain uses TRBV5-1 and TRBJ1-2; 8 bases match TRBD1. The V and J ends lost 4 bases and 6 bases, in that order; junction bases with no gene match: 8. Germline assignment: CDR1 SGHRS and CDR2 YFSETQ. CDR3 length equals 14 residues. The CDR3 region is CASSMGQEVDGYTF. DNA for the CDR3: TGCGCCAGCAGCATGGGACAGGAGGTGGATGGCTACACCTTC. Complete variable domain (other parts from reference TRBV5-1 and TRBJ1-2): KAGVTQTPRYLIKTRGQQVTLSCSPISGHRSVSWYQQTPGQGLQFLFEYFSETQRNKGNFPGRFSGRQFSNSRSEMNVSTLELGDSALYLCASSMGQEVDGYTFGSGTRLTVV.

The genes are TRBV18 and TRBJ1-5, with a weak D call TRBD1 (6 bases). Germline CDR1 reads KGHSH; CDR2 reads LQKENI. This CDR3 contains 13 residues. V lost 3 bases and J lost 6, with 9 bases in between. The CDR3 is CASSPGHFQPQHF. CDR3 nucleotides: TGTGCCAGCTCACCGGGACATTTTCAGCCCCAGCATTTT.

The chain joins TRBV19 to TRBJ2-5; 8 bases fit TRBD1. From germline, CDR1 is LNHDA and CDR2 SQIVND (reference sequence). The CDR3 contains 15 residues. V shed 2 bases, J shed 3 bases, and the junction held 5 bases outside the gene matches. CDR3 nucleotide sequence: TGTGCCAGTAGTATAACCGGGACAGGAAAAGAGACCCAGTACTTC. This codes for CASSITGTGKETQYF.

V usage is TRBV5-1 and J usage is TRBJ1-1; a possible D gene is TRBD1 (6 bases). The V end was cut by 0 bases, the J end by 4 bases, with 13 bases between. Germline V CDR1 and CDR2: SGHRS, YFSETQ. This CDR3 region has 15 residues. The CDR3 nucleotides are TGCGCCAGCAGCTTGGCTACAGGGCGTACCACTGAAGCTTTCTTT. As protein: CASSLATGRTTEAFF.

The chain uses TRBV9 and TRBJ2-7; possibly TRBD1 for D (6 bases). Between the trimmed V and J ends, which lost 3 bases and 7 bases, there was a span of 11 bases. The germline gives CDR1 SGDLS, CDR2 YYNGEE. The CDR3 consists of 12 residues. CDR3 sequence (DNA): TGTGCCAGCAGCGCGAAACAGGGTGAGCAGTACTTC. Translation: CASSAKQGEQYF.

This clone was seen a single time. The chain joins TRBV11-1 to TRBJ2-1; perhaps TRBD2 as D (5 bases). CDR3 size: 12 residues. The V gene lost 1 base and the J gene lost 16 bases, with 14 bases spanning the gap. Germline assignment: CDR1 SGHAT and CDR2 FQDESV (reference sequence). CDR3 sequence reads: CASSLVGLRAFF. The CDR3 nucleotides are TGTGCCAGCAGCTTAGTCGGACTGAGAGCCTTCTTC.

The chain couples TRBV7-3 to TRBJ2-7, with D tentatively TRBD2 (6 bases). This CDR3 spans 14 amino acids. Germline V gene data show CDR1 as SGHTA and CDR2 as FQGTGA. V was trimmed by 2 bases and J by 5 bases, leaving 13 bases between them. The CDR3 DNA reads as TGTGCCAGCAGCTTAGGTGGAGGGGTACACGAGCAGTACTTC. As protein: CASSLGGGVHEQYF.

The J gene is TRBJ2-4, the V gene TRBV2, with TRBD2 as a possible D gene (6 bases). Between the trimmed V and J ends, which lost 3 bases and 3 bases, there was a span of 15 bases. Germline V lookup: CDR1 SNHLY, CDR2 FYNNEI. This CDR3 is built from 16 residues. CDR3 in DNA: TGTGCCAGCAGTGAGCCCCTGGGGGGTGGCAAAAACATTCAGTACTTC. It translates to CASSEPLGGGKNIQYF.

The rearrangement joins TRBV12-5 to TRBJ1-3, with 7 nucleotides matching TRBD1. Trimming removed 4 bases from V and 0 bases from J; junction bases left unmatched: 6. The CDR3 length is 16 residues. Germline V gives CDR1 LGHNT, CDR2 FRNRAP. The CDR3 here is CASGSGQLDSGNTIYF. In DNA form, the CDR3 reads TGTGCTAGTGGTTCGGGACAGCTAGACTCTGGAAACACCATATATTTT. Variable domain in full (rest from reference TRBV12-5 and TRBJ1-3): DARVTQTPRHKVTEMGQEVTMRCQPILGHNTVFWYRQTMMQGLELLAYFRNRAPLDDSGMPKDRFSAEMPDATLATLKIQPSEPRDSAVYFCASGSGQLDSGNTIYFGEGSWLTVV.

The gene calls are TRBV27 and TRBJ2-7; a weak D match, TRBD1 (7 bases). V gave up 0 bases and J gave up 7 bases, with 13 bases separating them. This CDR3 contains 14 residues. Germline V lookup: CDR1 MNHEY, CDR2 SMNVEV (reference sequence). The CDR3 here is CASSLSRQGGEQYF. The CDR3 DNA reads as TGTGCCAGCAGTTTATCCCGCCAGGGGGGAGAGCAGTACTTC.

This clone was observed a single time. The CDR3 reads CASSPTTQAQETQYF. For the CDR3, the DNA is TGTGCCAGCTCACCAACGACGCAGGCCCAAGAGACCCAGTACTTC. The chain uses TRBV18 and TRBJ2-5, with no clear D. The CDR3 covers 15 residues. V was shortened by 2 bases and J by 1 base, with 11 bases between the two germline ends. Looked up from germline, CDR1 is KGHSH and CDR2 is LQKENI.

In DNA form, the CDR3 reads TGTGCCAGCAGACACAGGGGTGGGATGAACACTGAAGCTTTCTTT. It encodes CASRHRGGMNTEAFF. J is TRBJ1-1 and V is TRBV6-5; TRBD1 aligns across 7 bases. V was pared by 6 bases and J by 0 bases, with 7 bases of the junction left unmatched. Germline V gene data show CDR1 as MNHEY and CDR2 as SVGAGI. The CDR3 has 15 residues.

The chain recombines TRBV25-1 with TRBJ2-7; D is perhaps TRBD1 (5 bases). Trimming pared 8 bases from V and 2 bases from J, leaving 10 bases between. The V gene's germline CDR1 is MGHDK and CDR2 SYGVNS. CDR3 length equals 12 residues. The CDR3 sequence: CASFRTTYEQYF. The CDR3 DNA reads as TGTGCCAGCTTCAGGACAACCTACGAGCAGTACTTC.

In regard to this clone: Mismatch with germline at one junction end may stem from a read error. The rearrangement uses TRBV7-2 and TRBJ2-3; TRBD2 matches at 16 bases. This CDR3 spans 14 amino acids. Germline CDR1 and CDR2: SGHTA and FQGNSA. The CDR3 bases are TGTGCCAGCAGCTCGGGACTAGCGGGGGGGGTTAAGGATTTT. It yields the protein CASSSGLAGGVKDF.

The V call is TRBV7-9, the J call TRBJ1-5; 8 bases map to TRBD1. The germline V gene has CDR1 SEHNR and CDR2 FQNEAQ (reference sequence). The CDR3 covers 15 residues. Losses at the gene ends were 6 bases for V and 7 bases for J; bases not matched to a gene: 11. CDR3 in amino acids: CASRTQGALGQPQHF. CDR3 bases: TGTGCCAGCAGAACCCAGGGGGCATTAGGGCAGCCCCAGCATTTT. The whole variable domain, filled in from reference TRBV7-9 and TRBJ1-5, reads DTGVSQNPRHKITKRGQNVTFRCDPISEHNRLYWYRQTLGQGPEFLTYFQNEAQLEKSRLLSDRFSAERPKGSFSTLEIQRTEQGDSAMYLCASRTQGALGQPQHFGDGTRLSIL.

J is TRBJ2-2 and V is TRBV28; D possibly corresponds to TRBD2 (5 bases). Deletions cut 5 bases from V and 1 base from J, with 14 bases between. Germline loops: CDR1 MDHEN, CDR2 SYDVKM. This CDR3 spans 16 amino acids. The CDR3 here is CASSPPEAGNTGELFF. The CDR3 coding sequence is TGTGCCAGCAGTCCCCCGGAGGCGGGGAACACCGGGGAGCTGTTTTTT.